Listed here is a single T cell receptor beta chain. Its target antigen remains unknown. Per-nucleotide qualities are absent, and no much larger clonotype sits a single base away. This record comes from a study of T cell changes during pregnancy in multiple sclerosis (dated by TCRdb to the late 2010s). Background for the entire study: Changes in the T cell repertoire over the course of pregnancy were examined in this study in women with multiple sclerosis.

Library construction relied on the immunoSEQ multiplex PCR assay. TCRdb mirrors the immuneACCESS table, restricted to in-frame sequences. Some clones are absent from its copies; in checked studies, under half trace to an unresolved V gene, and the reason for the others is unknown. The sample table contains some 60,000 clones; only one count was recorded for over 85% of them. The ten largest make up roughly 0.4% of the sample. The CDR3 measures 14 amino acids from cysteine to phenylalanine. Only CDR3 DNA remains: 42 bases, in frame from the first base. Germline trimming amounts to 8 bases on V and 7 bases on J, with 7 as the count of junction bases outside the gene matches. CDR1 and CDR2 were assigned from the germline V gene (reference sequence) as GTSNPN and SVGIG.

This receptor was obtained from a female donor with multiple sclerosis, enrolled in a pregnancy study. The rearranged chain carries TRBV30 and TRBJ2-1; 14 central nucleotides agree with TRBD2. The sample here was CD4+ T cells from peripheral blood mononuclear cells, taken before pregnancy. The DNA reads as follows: TGTGCCAGGGGGACTAGCGGGAGTGGAAATGAGCAGTTCTTC. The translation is CARGTSGSGNEQFF.